Below, 13 T cell receptor beta chains from the same sample are listed, as sequenced in a study of blood T cells in healthy people across ages. Through a sample-barcoded 5' primer and a J-beta primer mix, a second PCR was run for about 6 to 11 cycles. TCRdb re-called the 5' RACE reads through MiXCR, storing one row per CDR3 protein. The sample has approximately 770,000 distinct CDR3 sequences, 58% seen once. Sequencing input: blood. The receptors shown here come from a man aged 30 to 45 in good health.

This clonotype came up a few times. The chain joins TRBV10-3 to TRBJ2-4; weak D call: TRBD1 (7 bases). The length of the CDR3 is 12 residues. The V gene's germline CDR1 is ENHRY and CDR2 SYGVKD. The germline V and J ends were trimmed by 8 bases and 13 bases, with 18 bases remaining between them. The CDR3 region has the DNA TGTGCCATCCGACAGGGAGGTTATGAGCAGTACTTC. This encodes CAIRQGGYEQYF.

This clonotype was counted between two and nine times. This chain links TRBV7-2 with TRBJ2-7; 8 nucleotides line up with TRBD2. The CDR3 sequence is 14 residues long. The germline V gene has CDR1 SGHTA and CDR2 FQGNSA. Losses at the gene ends were 1 base for V and 6 bases for J; bases not matched to a gene: 5. The CDR3 spells CASSLGPGGREQYF. CDR3 DNA: TGTGCCAGCAGCTTAGGCCCGGGGGGGCGCGAGCAGTACTTC.

The gene calls are TRBV7-2 and TRBJ2-7; 9 bases line up with TRBD1. V lost 5 bases, J lost 5 bases, and 10 bases stayed unmatched. The germline gives CDR1 SGHTA, CDR2 FQGNSA. The CDR3 sequence is 15 residues long. CDR3 loop: CASSLFLRQGDEQYF. Written as DNA, the CDR3 is TGTGCCAGCAGCCTATTCTTACGACAGGGGGACGAGCAGTACTTC.

The table lists this clonotype with a few counts. The genes are TRBV7-2 and TRBJ1-2; 8 bases are a match to TRBD1. The CDR3 is made up of 18 amino acids. Germline V lookup: CDR1 SGHTA, CDR2 FQGNSA. V lost 0 bases, J lost 3 bases, and 12 bases stayed unmatched. CDR3 coding DNA: TGTGCCAGCAGCTTAGCGCTTGGGGTGCAGGGGGCTTACTATGGCTACACCTTC. It is translated as CASSLALGVQGAYYGYTF.

This clonotype showed up many times. The chain recombines TRBV25-1 with TRBJ2-7, with unresolved D. Germline V gives CDR1 MGHDK, CDR2 SYGVNS. This CDR3 spans 11 amino acids. V was cut by 4 bases and J by 2 bases, with 3 bases left in between. The DNA for the CDR3 is TGTGCCAGCAGTGTTACCTACGAGCAGTACTTC. The encoded protein is CASSVTYEQYF.

This clonotype has more than one count but fewer than ten. The rearrangement uses TRBV10-3 and TRBJ2-3; 10 nucleotides agree with TRBD2. Germline V gene data show CDR1 as ENHRY and CDR2 as SYGVKD. V lost 11 bases, J lost 8 bases, and 7 bases stayed unmatched. The CDR3 contains 12 residues. The CDR3 is CAAARLAGTQYF. CDR3 nucleotide sequence: TGTGCCGCCGCGAGACTAGCGGGTACGCAGTATTTT.

Regarding this clonotype: A junction end diverges from the germline sequence, so it may reflect a read error. V gene TRBV5-1 combines with J gene TRBJ1-4, with D perhaps matching TRBD1 (6 bases). Germline loops: CDR1 SGHRS, CDR2 YFSETQ. This CDR3 has 16 amino acids. CDR3 DNA: TGCGCCAGCAGCTTGCCCCAGGACAGCCCTAATGGAAAACTGTTTTTT. The encoded protein is CASSLPQDSPNGKLFF. The full variable domain, completed using reference TRBV5-1 and TRBJ1-4, is KAGVTQTPRYLIKTRGQQVTLSCSPISGHRSVSWYQQTPGQGLQFLFEYFSETQRNKGNFPGRFSGRQFSNSRSEMNVSTLELGDSALYLCASSLPQDSPNGKLFFGSGTQLSVL.

The chain recombines TRBV6-2 or TRBV6-3 with TRBJ2-2; a possible D gene is TRBD1 (6 bases). V dropped 4 bases and J dropped 7 bases, with 10 bases sitting between them. Germline V lookup: CDR1 MNHEY, CDR2 SVGEGT. CDR3 length equals 13 residues. Written as DNA, the CDR3 is TGTGCCAGCAGTTTTGGGGGCGTCGGGGAGCTGTTTTTT. Its translation is CASSFGGVGELFF.

This clonotype appeared a few times. V and J are TRBV11-2 and TRBJ2-5; D may correspond to TRBD1 or TRBD2 (5 bases each). Germline V gene lookup returns CDR1 SGHAT and CDR2 FQNNGV. V lost 2 bases to trimming and J lost 10 bases, with 17 bases between them. CDR3 length: 14 residues. The CDR3 DNA sequence: TGTGCCAGCAGCTTACCGGGGACGAACAGCATCCAGTACTTC. This encodes CASSLPGTNSIQYF.

The rearrangement links TRBV4-1 to TRBJ2-5; TRBD1 is a possible D gene (5 bases). The J call is uncertain, as TRBJ2-7 better fits the DNA end. The germline gives CDR1 MGHRA, CDR2 YSYEKL. The CDR3 extends over 13 amino acids. In DNA, the CDR3 is TGCGCCAGCAGCCATCGACAGTTCTACGAGCAGTACTTC. It yields the protein CASSHRQFYEQYF.

A few counts support this clonotype. J is TRBJ2-5 and V is TRBV7-3; 7 bases line up with TRBD2. The length of the CDR3 is 13 residues. V lost 2 bases to trimming and J lost 3 bases; unmatched junction nucleotides: 0. CDR1 and CDR2 from the germline V gene are SGHTA and FQGTGA. Written as DNA, the CDR3 is TGTGCCAGCAGCTTAGGGACTAAAGAGACCCAGTACTTC. Translated: CASSLGTKETQYF.

The rearrangement uses TRBV11-2 and TRBJ2-1; tentative D call: TRBD2 (5 bases). Germline values: CDR1 SGHAT, CDR2 FQNNGV. The CDR3 extends over 14 amino acids. Trimming stripped 5 bases from V and 8 bases from J, with 16 bases between. CDR3 region: CASSPQLGLDEQFF. CDR3 DNA sequence: TGTGCCAGCAGCCCCCAACTAGGGCTCGATGAGCAGTTCTTC.

The genes are TRBV20-1 and TRBJ1-1; no definite D call. This CDR3 is built from 11 residues. Germline CDR1 reads DFQATT; CDR2 reads SNEGSKA (reference sequence). V was cut by 4 bases and J by 7 bases, with 10 bases left in between. CDR3 nucleotides: TGCAGTGCTACCCCTCTTGGTGAAGCTTTCTTT. Translated: CSATPLGEAFF.